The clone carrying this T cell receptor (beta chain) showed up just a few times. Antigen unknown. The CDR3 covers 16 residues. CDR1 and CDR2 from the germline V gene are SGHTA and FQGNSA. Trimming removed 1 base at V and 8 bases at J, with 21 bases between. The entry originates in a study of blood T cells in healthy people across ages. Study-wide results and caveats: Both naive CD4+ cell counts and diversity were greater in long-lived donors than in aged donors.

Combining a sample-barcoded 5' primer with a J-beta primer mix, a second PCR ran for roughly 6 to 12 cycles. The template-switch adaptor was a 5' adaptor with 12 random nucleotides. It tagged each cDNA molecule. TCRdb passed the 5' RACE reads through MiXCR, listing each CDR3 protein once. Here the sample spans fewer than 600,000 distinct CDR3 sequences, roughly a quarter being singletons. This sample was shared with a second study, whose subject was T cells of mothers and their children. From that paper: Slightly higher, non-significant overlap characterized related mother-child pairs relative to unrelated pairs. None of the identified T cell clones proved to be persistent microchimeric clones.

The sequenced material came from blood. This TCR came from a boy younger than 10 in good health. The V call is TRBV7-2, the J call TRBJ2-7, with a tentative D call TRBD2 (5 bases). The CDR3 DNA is TGTGCCAGCAGCTTAGAGCCGCGAAGCGGTTATAGGAAGCAGTACTTC. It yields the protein CASSLEPRSGYRKQYF.